This TCR beta chain was recorded in a study of post-analysis software for immune sequencing data. Study at large: Several disease courses (relapsing-remitting, secondary progressive and progressive-relapsing) of multiple sclerosis were included.

Broader study findings: Under F measure analysis, samples from one preparation batch co-clustered strongly. When patients were compared with controls, 4 or 5 TRBV segments were more frequent, TRBV5-6, TRBV5-1 and TRBV20-1 among them.

V lost 3 bases and J 0 bases, leaving 12 bases between the germline ends. The CDR3 has 15 amino acids. CDR1 is DFQATT and CDR2 is SNEGSKA in the germline V gene (reference sequence). Incorporated into the TCR beta cDNA libraries were unique molecular identifiers, which served to reduce PCR and sequencing biases. Between roughly 0.9 and 11 million T cells gave rise to approximately 520,000 cDNA molecules. MiXCR, run by TCRdb on the PCR reads, gives a single entry per CDR3 protein. This table holds about 460,000 distinct CDR3 sequences, under 55% found once. For this clonotype: Its antigen is not identified.

This sequence joins TRBV20-1 and TRBJ2-1; D is ambiguous. The sample comprised blood. The sequence was collected from a girl between 10 and 17 years old with multiple sclerosis. CDR3 amino acids: CSASLERSSYNEQFF. The CDR3 DNA follows: TGCAGTGCTAGTCTCGAGCGAAGCTCCTACAATGAGCAGTTCTTC.